This T cell receptor beta chain is from a study of shared clonotypes between healthy human individuals. Germline values: CDR1 MDHEN, CDR2 SYDVKM. V dropped 6 bases and J dropped 6 bases, with 20 bases sitting between them. The length of the CDR3 is 15 residues. For every subset, genomic DNA was evenly distributed across several immunoSEQ plates. Profiling relied on immunoSEQ multiplex PCR, and the TCRdb table lists in-frame clones only, not all of them. Among 550,000 to 800,000 clones listed, over 65% were seen once. This chain uses TRBV28 with TRBJ1-2, with D perhaps TRBD1 (5 bases). Sequencing input: memory CD4+ T cells sorted from blood. Subset denoted: CD45RA-negative fraction. The clonotype was recovered from a woman between 25 and 40 years old in good health. The CDR3 here is CASRLRDSRRNGYTF. The CDR3 DNA reads TGTGCCAGCAGGCTCAGAGACAGCCGTCGAAATGGCTACACCTTC.